These T cell receptor beta chains were read from a single sample in a study of blood T cell repertoires in COVID-19. TCRdb keeps only in-frame clones here, not all; method: immunoSEQ multiplex PCR. The data show over 90,000 clones, with approximately 90% seen just once and approximately 2% held by the top ten. The sequencing sample was made of peripheral blood. All receptors derive from a man aged 50-59 years with active COVID-19. The CDR3 runs from the conserved cysteine through the conserved F or W. Fields, in order: clone size, V gene, J gene, D gene, CDR3 DNA, CDR3 protein. The D gene is left open where the match is weak. Some rows have no size entry. The others give once, few or many, or a class for an expanded clone.

>.|TRBV11-2|TRBJ2-2|.
TGTGCCAGCACCCTGACATCGAACACCGGGGAGCTGTTTTTT
CASTLTSNTGELFF
>once|TRBV4-1|TRBJ2-7|.
TGCGCCAGCAGCCGGGGAGTCCTCTCCTACGAGCAGTACTTC
CASSRGVLSYEQYF
>.|TRBV29-1|TRBJ1-2|.
TGCAGCGTTGAGGGGGGGGAGCTCGGCTATGGCTACACCTTC
CSVEGGELGYGYTF
>.|TRBV3-1/TRBV3-2|TRBJ1-4|.
TGTGCCAGCAGCCAGCGGTGGGCTAATGAAAAACTGTTTTTT
CASSQRWANEKLFF
>.|TRBV19|TRBJ2-2|.
TGTGCCAGTAGTATCATGGGTCTCGGAGGGGGGGAGCTGTTTTTT
CASSIMGLGGGELFF
>.|TRBV10-2|TRBJ1-1|TRBD1
TGCGCCAGCAGTGAGTCAGGACAGGCGGCTGAAGCTTTCTTT
CASSESGQAAEAFF
>.|TRBV7-2|TRBJ2-2|.
TGTGCCAGCAGCTTGCAGGGGTTCACCGGGGAGCTGTTTTTT
CASSLQGFTGELFF
>.|TRBV2|TRBJ2-7|TRBD1
TGTGCCAGCAGTGATGACAGGGGGCTAACCGGCTCCTACGAGCAGTACTTC
CASSDDRGLTGSYEQYF
>.|TRBV7-9|TRBJ2-3|.
TGTGCCAGCAGCCGCTCAGGCGCGGGGTACACAGATACGCAGTATTTT
CASSRSGAGYTDTQYF
>.|TRBV3-1/TRBV3-2|TRBJ2-6|TRBD1
TGTGCCAGCAGCCAAGTCCCGGGACAGGGTGGTGGGGCCAACGTCCTGACTTTC
CASSQVPGQGGGANVLTF
>.|TRBV5-6|TRBJ2-4|.
TGTGCCAGCAGCATCGGGGGGCCCAAAAACATTCAGTACTTC
CASSIGGPKNIQYF
>.|TRBV9|TRBJ2-7|.
TGTGCCAGCAGCGCACCACAGGGCTACGAGCAGTACTTC
CASSAPQGYEQYF
>.|TRBV18|TRBJ1-5|.
TGTGCCAGCTCGGGGGGGGCTGCCGTTCAGCCCCAGCATTTT
CASSGGAAVQPQHF
>.|TRBV15|TRBJ1-2|.
TGTGCCACCAGCAGTTACCAGGGAAGTGGCTACACCTTC
CATSSYQGSGYTF
>.|TRBV7-2|TRBJ1-5|TRBD1
TGTGCCAGCAGCTCCGCCTCCGGGACAGGTGGGATGCCCCAGCATTTT
CASSSASGTGGMPQHF
>.|TRBV18|TRBJ1-6|TRBD1
TGTGCCAGCTCTTTCGGGACAGGGTCGGTGAATAATTCACCCCTCCACTTT
CASSFGTGSVNNSPLHF
>.|TRBV10-3|TRBJ2-3|TRBD2
TGTGCCATCAGTGAGAACTTGAGCGGGGGGGCCAAAGATACGCAGTATTTT
CAISENLSGGAKDTQYF
>.|TRBV6-5|TRBJ1-5|TRBD1
TGTGCCAGCAGTCGGGGACAGGGAGATCAGCCCCAGCATTTT
CASSRGQGDQPQHF
>.|TRBV4-3|TRBJ2-3|TRBD2
TGCGCCAGCAGCCAGTCCAGAGCGGGGGGCAACACAGATACGCAGTATTTT
CASSQSRAGGNTDTQYF
>once|TRBV4-1|TRBJ2-7|TRBD1
TGCGCCAGCAGCCAAGACAGGGGGACAGTTACCTACGAGCAGTACTTC
CASSQDRGTVTYEQYF
>once|TRBV9|TRBJ2-7|.
TGTGCCAGCAGCGTAAAGTGGTCTAGTTATGAGCAGTACTTC
CASSVKWSSYEQYF
>once|TRBV6-5|TRBJ2-1|TRBD2
TGTGCCAGCAGCACCCTAGCGGGGGTCGGCAATGAGCAGTTCTTC
CASSTLAGVGNEQFF
>.|TRBV30|TRBJ1-5|.
TGTGCCTGGAGTGTACGGGGGGACCTCAATCAGCCCCAGCATTTT
CAWSVRGDLNQPQHF
>.|TRBV7-3|TRBJ1-1|TRBD1
TGTGCCAGCAGCTCACCTCCGGGACAGGGGGTCTTCGGGAACACTGAAGCTTTCTTT
CASSSPPGQGVFGNTEAFF
>.|TRBV5-4|TRBJ1-4|TRBD1
TGTGCCAGCAGCTCGACAGGGGCTAATGAAAAACTGTTTTTT
CASSSTGANEKLFF
>.|TRBV7-6|TRBJ1-3|.
TGTGCCAGCAGCTTCTCAGGGCGAAACTCTGGAAACACCATATATTTT
CASSFSGRNSGNTIYF
>.|TRBV7-2|TRBJ1-5|.
TGTGCCAGCAGCTGGGACATCAATCAGCCCCAGCATTTT
CASSWDINQPQHF
>.|TRBV3-1/TRBV3-2|TRBJ1-2|.
TGTGCCAGCAGCCACGGTCCTGACTATGGCTACACCTTC
CASSHGPDYGYTF
>.|TRBV13|TRBJ2-7|TRBD2
TGTGCCAGCAGCCCCAGGCGGGGGGACCCTTACGAGCAGTACTTC
CASSPRRGDPYEQYF